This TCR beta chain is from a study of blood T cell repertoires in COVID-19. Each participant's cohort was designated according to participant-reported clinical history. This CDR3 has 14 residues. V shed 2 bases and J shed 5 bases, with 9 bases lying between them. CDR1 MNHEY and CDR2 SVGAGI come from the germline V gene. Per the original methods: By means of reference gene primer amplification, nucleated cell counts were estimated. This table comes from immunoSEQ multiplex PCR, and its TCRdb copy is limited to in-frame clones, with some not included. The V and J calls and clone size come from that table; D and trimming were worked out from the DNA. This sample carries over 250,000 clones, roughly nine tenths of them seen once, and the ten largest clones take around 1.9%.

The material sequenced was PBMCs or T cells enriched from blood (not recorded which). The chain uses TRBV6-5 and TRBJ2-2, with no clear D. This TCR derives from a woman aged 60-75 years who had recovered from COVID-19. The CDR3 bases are TGTGCCAGCAGTTACCGTCCTTATACCGGGGAGCTGTTTTTT. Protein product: CASSYRPYTGELFF.